This entry lists 22 T cell receptor beta chains sequenced from one sample in a study of identical twins. A single record per CDR3 protein comes from TCRdb applying MiXCR to the 5' RACE reads. The sample contains approximately 600,000 distinct CDR3 sequences, 9.6% of which appear only once. A further study also used this sample, focusing on yellow fever vaccine responses in identical twins.

The source material was PBMCs. All receptors derive from a woman younger than 35 in good health.

The table lists this clonotype with many counts. CDR3 amino acids: CASSSQREALNEQFF. CDR3 DNA sequence: TGCGCCAGCAGCTCCCAGCGGGAGGCGTTAAATGAGCAGTTCTTC. V usage is TRBV5-1 and J usage is TRBJ2-1; the match to TRBD2 covers 9 bases. Germline V lookup: CDR1 SGHRS, CDR2 YFSETQ. The CDR3 is 15 amino acids. V shed 3 bases and J 7 bases; nucleotides not matched to a gene: 8.

The V and J genes are TRBV7-9 and TRBJ2-3, with 7 bases identical to TRBD2. CDR3 size: 15 residues. Germline loops: CDR1 SEHNR, CDR2 FQNEAQ (reference sequence). The trim removed 10 bases at V and 0 bases at J, leaving 10 bases unmatched. Written as DNA, the CDR3 is TGTGCCACCTCCCCAGCAGCGGGGAGCACAGATACGCAGTATTTT. Its translation is CATSPAAGSTDTQYF.

This clonotype was recorded a few times. This rearrangement joins TRBV7-2 to TRBJ1-2; maybe TRBD1 (5 bases). The CDR3 loop spans 12 amino acids. Germline CDR1 is SGHTA and CDR2 is FQGNSA. Deletions cut 2 bases from V and 14 bases from J, with 15 bases between. The chain's CDR3 is CASSLRQGRSTF. The CDR3 nucleotides read TGTGCCAGCAGCTTAAGGCAGGGAAGGTCGACCTTC. The complete variable domain, with remaining parts taken from reference TRBV7-2 and TRBJ1-2, reads GAGVSQSPSNKVTEKGKDVELRCDPISGHTALYWYRQSLGQGLEFLIYFQGNSAPDKSGLPSDRFSAERTGGSVSTLTIQRTQQEDSAVYLCASSLRQGRSTFGSGTRLTVV.

The rearrangement links TRBV7-2 to TRBJ2-7; 8 positions agree with TRBD2. Unmatched junction bases numbered 4, after V lost 3 bases and J lost 0 bases. The CDR3 consists of 15 residues. The germline V gene has CDR1 SGHTA and CDR2 FQGNSA. The CDR3 DNA reads TGTGCCAGCAGCTTGGGGCGGGGGGTCTCCTACGAGCAGTACTTC. As protein: CASSLGRGVSYEQYF.

The J gene is TRBJ2-1, the V gene TRBV3-1; TRBD1 matches at 9 bases. There are 21 residues in the CDR3. Trimming cost V 3 bases and J 2 bases; bases outside gene matches: 20. Germline CDR1 LGHDT, CDR2 YNNKEL (reference sequence). The CDR3 coding sequence is TGTGCCAGCAGCCAGGGCACTTGGGACAGGGAGGGGTACAACACCTACAATGAGCAGTTCTTC. Encoded protein: CASSQGTWDREGYNTYNEQFF.

Ten or more counts support this clonotype. The chain joins TRBV5-1 to TRBJ1-6; D ambiguous. CDR3 length: 15 residues. V lost 0 bases and J 6 bases, leaving 10 bases between the germline ends. CDR1 SGHRS and CDR2 YFSETQ come from the germline V gene. In DNA, the CDR3 is TGCGCCAGCAGCTTGGAGCGGGGTTCTAATTCACCCCTCCACTTT. Translating gives CASSLERGSNSPLHF.

This clonotype was detected only a few times. The rearrangement joins TRBV20-1 to TRBJ2-5; 12 bases map to TRBD1. The CDR3 extends over 14 amino acids. Germline trimming cut 3 bases from V and 5 bases from J; bases unmatched to any gene: 4. Germline CDR1 is DFQATT and CDR2 is SNEGSKA (reference sequence). CDR3 amino acids: CSASRDRGRETQYF. The CDR3 DNA reads TGCAGTGCTAGCCGGGACAGGGGGCGGGAGACCCAGTACTTC.

The sample holds many counts of this clonotype. V gene TRBV5-1 combines with J gene TRBJ2-7, with TRBD1 matching 9 bases. Germline loops: CDR1 SGHRS, CDR2 YFSETQ. V dropped 4 bases and J dropped 2; count of bases not matched to a gene: 4. This CDR3 region has 14 residues. The CDR3, as DNA: TGCGCCAGCAGCGAACAGGGGGCTACCTACGAGCAGTACTTC. Protein product: CASSEQGATYEQYF.

This clonotype was picked up many times. The V gene is TRBV12-3 or TRBV12-4, the J gene TRBJ1-5; possibly TRBD1 for D (5 bases). The ends were cut back, 7 bases at V and 4 bases at J, with 11 bases in the middle. The CDR3 extends over 13 amino acids. CDR3 loop: CASTVGGNQPQHF. CDR3 bases: TGTGCCAGCACCGTGGGGGGGAATCAGCCCCAGCATTTT.

At least ten counts were recorded for this clonotype. The J gene is TRBJ2-7, the V gene TRBV10-3; D may be TRBD1 or TRBD2 (5 bases each). Trimming stripped 3 bases from V and 4 bases from J, with 10 bases between. The CDR3 runs to 13 residues. Germline CDR1 ENHRY, CDR2 SYGVKD. The CDR3 bases are TGTGCCATCAGTGACGGGGCAGGATACGAGCAGTACTTC. It encodes CAISDGAGYEQYF.

This clonotype was detected many times. The V and J genes are TRBV6-1 and TRBJ1-1, with D perhaps matching TRBD1 (5 bases). V was shortened by 6 bases and J by 0 bases, with 8 bases between the two germline ends. CDR3 size: 13 residues. Germline assignment: CDR1 MNHNS and CDR2 SASEGT. The CDR3 loop reads CASRIQVNTEAFF. The CDR3 nucleotides are TGTGCCAGCAGGATACAGGTGAACACTGAAGCTTTCTTT.

This clonotype was counted a few times. The chain uses TRBV12-3 or TRBV12-4 and TRBJ2-3; perhaps TRBD2 as D (5 bases). The V and J ends lost 5 bases and 15 bases respectively, with 18 bases between them. The CDR3 covers 12 residues. CDR3 DNA: TGTGCCAGCAGTAGGGCTAGCCCCCTTCCCTATTTT. It translates to CASSRASPLPYF.

This clonotype was observed at least ten times. The chain recombines TRBV29-1 with TRBJ2-1; no clear D. There are 12 residues in the CDR3. V lost 7 bases to trimming and J lost 4 bases, with 11 bases between them. Germline CDR1 SQVTM, CDR2 ANQGSEA. The CDR3 region has the DNA TGCAGCGACCCTTGGGTTTACAATGAGCAGTTCTTC. This sequence encodes CSDPWVYNEQFF.

This chain joins TRBV20-1 and TRBJ2-5; 10 bases map to TRBD2. The CDR3 spans 18 residues. V dropped 1 base and J dropped 2; count of bases not matched to a gene: 13. Germline CDR1 reads DFQATT; CDR2 reads SNEGSKA (reference sequence). CDR3 nucleotide sequence: TGCAGTGCTAGAGGCCGCCCGGCTAGCGGGAGCCGACAAGAGACCCAGTACTTC. Encoded protein: CSARGRPASGSRQETQYF.

The chain employs TRBV12-3 or TRBV12-4 and TRBJ1-5; D unresolved. The length of the CDR3 is 12 residues. V lost 2 bases to trimming and J lost 9 bases, with 8 bases between them. CDR3 residues: CASSLSGLPQHF. The CDR3 DNA follows: TGTGCCAGCAGTTTATCTGGGCTGCCCCAGCATTTT.

This clonotype was observed many times. The chain joins TRBV5-1 to TRBJ1-2; 7 bases map to TRBD1. Germline loops: CDR1 SGHRS, CDR2 YFSETQ. Losses at the gene ends were 3 bases for V and 0 bases for J; bases not matched to a gene: 2. CDR3 size: 14 residues. CDR3 amino acids: CASSSGTANYGYTF. In DNA, the CDR3 is TGCGCCAGCAGCTCCGGGACAGCTAACTATGGCTACACCTTC.

This clonotype was seen many times. The chain carries TRBV20-1 and TRBJ2-5, with 7 bases fitting TRBD1. Per the germline V gene, CDR1 is DFQATT and CDR2 is SNEGSKA (reference sequence). The CDR3 has 15 amino acids. J lost 6 bases, V lost 6 bases, and 16 bases had no gene match. CDR3 residues: CSAKIRDSHWKTQYF. The CDR3 DNA follows: TGCAGTGCCAAAATACGGGACAGCCATTGGAAGACCCAGTACTTC.

This clonotype has ten or more counts. The gene calls are TRBV10-3 and TRBJ2-2; 7 bases agree with TRBD1. The V segment lost 5 bases and the J segment 4 bases; nucleotides outside the gene matches: 7. Looked up from germline, CDR1 is ENHRY and CDR2 is SYGVKD. This CDR3 has 15 amino acids. CDR3 in DNA: TGTGCCATCAGTACTGACAGGGCGGCCACCGGGGAGCTGTTTTTT. Residues: CAISTDRAATGELFF.

This clonotype was observed at least ten times. This chain uses TRBV7-3 with TRBJ1-1; maybe TRBD1 (6 bases). The ends were cut back, 2 bases at V and 7 bases at J, with 11 bases in the middle. The CDR3 is made up of 13 amino acids. CDR1 and CDR2 from the germline V gene are SGHTA and FQGTGA. The CDR3 loop reads CASSLLRTVEAFF. The DNA of the CDR3 is TGTGCCAGCAGCTTACTCAGGACAGTTGAAGCTTTCTTT.

This clonotype was recorded at least ten times. The rearrangement links TRBV10-3 to TRBJ2-7, with 7 bases identical to TRBD2. Trimming took 11 bases from V and 0 from J; bases not matched to a gene: 10. This CDR3 is 14 amino acids long. Germline assignment: CDR1 ENHRY and CDR2 SYGVKD. The CDR3 spells CAGGGRNSSYEQYF. In nucleotides, the CDR3 is TGTGCCGGCGGGGGTCGGAACAGCTCCTACGAGCAGTACTTC.

This clonotype was counted at least ten times. The chain uses TRBV18 and TRBJ2-3; D gene ambiguous. Trimming pared 2 bases from V and 2 bases from J, leaving 11 bases between. This CDR3 has 15 residues. The V gene's germline CDR1 is KGHSH and CDR2 LQKENI. This CDR3 is CASSPVDGYTDTQYF. The DNA of the CDR3 is TGTGCCAGCTCACCAGTCGACGGATACACAGATACGCAGTATTTT.

The chain carries TRBV12-3 or TRBV12-4 and TRBJ2-2, with a possible D match to TRBD2 (5 bases). The CDR3 consists of 15 residues. V was clipped by 3 bases and J by 6 bases, with 14 bases between them. CDR3 sequence: CASSFPGRASGELFF. DNA of the CDR3: TGTGCCAGCAGTTTTCCGGGGAGAGCCTCCGGGGAGCTGTTTTTT.